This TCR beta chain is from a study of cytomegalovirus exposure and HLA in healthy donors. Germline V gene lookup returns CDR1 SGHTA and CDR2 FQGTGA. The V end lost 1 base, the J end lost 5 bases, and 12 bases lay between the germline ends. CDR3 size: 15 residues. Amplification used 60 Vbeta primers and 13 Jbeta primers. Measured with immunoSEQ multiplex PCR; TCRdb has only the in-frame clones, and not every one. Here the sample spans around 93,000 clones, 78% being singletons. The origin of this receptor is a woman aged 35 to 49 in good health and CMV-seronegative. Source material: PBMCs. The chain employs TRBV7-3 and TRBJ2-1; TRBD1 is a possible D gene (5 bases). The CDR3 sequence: CASSLRGLDNNEQFF. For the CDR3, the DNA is TGTGCCAGCAGCTTAAGGGGCCTTGACAACAATGAGCAGTTCTTC. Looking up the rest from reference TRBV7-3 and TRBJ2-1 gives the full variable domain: GAGVSQTPSNKVTEKGKYVELRCDPISGHTALYWYRQSLGQGPEFLIYFQGTGAADDSGLPNDRFFAVRPEGSVSTLKIQRTERGDSAVYLCASSLRGLDNNEQFFGPGTRLTVL.